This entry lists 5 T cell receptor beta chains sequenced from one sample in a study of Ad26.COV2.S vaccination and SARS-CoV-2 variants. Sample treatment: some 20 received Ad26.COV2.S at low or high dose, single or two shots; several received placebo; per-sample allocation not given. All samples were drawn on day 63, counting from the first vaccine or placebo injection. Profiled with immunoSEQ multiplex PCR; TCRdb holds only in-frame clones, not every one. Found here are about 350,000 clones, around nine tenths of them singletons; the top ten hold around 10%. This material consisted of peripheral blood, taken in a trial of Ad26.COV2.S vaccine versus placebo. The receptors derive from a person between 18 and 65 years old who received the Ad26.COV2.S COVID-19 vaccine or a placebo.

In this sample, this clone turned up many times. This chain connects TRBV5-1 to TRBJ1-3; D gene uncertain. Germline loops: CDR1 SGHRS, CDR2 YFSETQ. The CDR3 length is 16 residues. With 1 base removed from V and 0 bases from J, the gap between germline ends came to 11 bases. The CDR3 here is CASSLQSRFSGNTIYF. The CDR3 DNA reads TGCGCCAGCAGCTTGCAGAGCCGATTCTCTGGAAACACCATATATTTT. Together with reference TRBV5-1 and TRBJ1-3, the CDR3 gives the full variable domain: KAGVTQTPRYLIKTRGQQVTLSCSPISGHRSVSWYQQTPGQGLQFLFEYFSETQRNKGNFPGRFSGRQFSNSRSEMNVSTLELGDSALYLCASSLQSRFSGNTIYFGEGSWLTVV.

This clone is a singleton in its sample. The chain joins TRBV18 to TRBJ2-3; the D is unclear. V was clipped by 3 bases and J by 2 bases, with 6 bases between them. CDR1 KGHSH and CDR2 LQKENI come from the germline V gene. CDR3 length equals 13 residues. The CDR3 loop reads CASSPGITDTQYF. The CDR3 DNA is TGTGCCAGCTCACCGGGGATCACAGATACGCAGTATTTT.

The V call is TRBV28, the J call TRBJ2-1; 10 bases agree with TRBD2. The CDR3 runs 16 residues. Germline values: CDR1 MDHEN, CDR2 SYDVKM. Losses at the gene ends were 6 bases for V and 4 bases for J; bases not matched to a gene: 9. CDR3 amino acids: CASRIISGRLYNEQFF. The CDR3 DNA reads TGTGCCAGCAGGATTATTAGCGGGAGGCTTTACAATGAGCAGTTCTTC.

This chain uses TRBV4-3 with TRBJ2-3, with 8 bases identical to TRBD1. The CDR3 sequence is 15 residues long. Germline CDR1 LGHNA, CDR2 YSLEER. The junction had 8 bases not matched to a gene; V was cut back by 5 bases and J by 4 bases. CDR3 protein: CASSIGTGPADTQYF. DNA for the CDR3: TGCGCCAGCAGCATCGGGACAGGTCCTGCAGATACGCAGTATTTT.

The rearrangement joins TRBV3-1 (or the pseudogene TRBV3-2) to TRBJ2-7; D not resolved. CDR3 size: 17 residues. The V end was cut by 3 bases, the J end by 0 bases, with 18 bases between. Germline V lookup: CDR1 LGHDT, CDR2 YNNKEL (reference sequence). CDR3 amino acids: CASSQVAFGDTSYEQYF. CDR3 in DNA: TGTGCCAGCAGCCAGGTCGCTTTTGGGGATACCTCCTACGAGCAGTACTTC.